This is a list of T cell receptor beta chains from one sample in a study of regulatory T cells in long-lasting Graves disease. MiXCR, run by TCRdb on the multiplex PCR reads, gives a single entry per CDR3 protein. Of more than 350,000 distinct CDR3 sequences listed, 15% are singletons. The data also belong to a second study, concerning T cells in Graves' hyperthyroidism and ophthalmopathy.

The sequenced sample was peripheral blood mononuclear cells (PBMCs), obtained at new diagnosis, from a patient treated with antithyroid drugs. These receptor sequences come from a woman in her 30s with Graves disease. Both conserved end residues are part of each CDR3. The D gene is left open where the match is weak. Clone size is not always given. Where it is, it says once, few, many or a class for expanded clones.

d_call j_call clone_size v_call cdr3_nt cdr3_aa
TRBD2 TRBJ2-7 many TRBV12-3/TRBV12-4 TGTGCCAGCAGTTTGACTAGCGGGACTGAGAGCTCCTACGAGCAGTACTTC CASSLTSGTESSYEQYF
- TRBJ2-7 many TRBV5-1 TGTGCCAGCAGCTTAGGCTACGAGCAGTACTTC CASSLGYEQYF
- TRBJ2-6 few TRBV12-3/TRBV12-4 TGTACCAGCAGTTTATCGGTAGGCCCCGGGGCCAACGTCCTGACTTTC CTSSLSVGPGANVLTF
- TRBJ1-2 many TRBV12-3/TRBV12-4 TGTGCCAGCACCCACAAACTAGGGGTACCTGGCTACACCTTC CASTHKLGVPGYTF
- TRBJ2-3 many TRBV27 TGTGCCAGCAGAAGCTACTCCAGGAGGGCAGATACGCAGTATTTT CASRSYSRRADTQYF
TRBD2 TRBJ2-7 many TRBV6-2/TRBV6-3 TGTGCCAGCAGTTACGCTTGGGGGACTAGTTTTGGGGACGAGCAGTACTTC CASSYAWGTSFGDEQYF
TRBD2 TRBJ2-5 many TRBV7-3 TGTGCCAGCAGCCACGGGGCTAGCGGGGAGACCCAGTACTTC CASSHGASGETQYF
TRBD1 TRBJ2-3 - TRBV5-4 TGTGCCAGCAGCTTCCAGGGGGCTGGGACAGATACGCAGTATTTT CASSFQGAGTDTQYF
- TRBJ2-1 - TRBV27 TGTGCCAGCAGTGGAATGGGAGTAGCCAATGAGCAGTTCTTC CASSGMGVANEQFF
TRBD1 TRBJ1-2 - TRBV6-1 TGTGCCAGCAGTGACCCCGGACAGGGGGCGTTTGGCTACACCTTC CASSDPGQGAFGYTF
TRBD1 TRBJ1-5 many TRBV2 TGTGCCAGCAGTGACCGTACAGGGGGCGCGGGTCAGCCCCAGCATTTT CASSDRTGGAGQPQHF
- TRBJ1-1 many TRBV30 TGTGCCTGGAGTGGGGGAGGTTACACTGAAGCTTTCTTT CAWSGGGYTEAFF
- TRBJ1-6 many TRBV30 TGTGCCTGGGGCCGGGGGGGACGATCACCCCTCCACTTT CAWGRGGRSPLHF
- TRBJ2-4 many TRBV20-1 TGCAGTGCTAGGGATTTTGGACAGCTTGGCATTCAGTACTTC CSARDFGQLGIQYF